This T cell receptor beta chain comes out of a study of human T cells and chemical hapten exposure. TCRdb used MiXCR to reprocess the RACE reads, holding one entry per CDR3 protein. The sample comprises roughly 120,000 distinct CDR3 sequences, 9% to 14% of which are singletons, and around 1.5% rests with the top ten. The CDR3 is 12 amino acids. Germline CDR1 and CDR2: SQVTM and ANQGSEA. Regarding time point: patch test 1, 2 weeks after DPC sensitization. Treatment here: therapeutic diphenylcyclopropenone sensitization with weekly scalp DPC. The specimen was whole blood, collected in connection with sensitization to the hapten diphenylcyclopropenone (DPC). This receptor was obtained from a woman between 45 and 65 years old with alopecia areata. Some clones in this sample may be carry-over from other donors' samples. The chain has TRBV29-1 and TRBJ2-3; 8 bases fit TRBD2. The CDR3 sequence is CSTGLEVDTQYF. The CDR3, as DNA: TGCAGTACGGGACTAGAAGTAGATACGCAGTATTTT.